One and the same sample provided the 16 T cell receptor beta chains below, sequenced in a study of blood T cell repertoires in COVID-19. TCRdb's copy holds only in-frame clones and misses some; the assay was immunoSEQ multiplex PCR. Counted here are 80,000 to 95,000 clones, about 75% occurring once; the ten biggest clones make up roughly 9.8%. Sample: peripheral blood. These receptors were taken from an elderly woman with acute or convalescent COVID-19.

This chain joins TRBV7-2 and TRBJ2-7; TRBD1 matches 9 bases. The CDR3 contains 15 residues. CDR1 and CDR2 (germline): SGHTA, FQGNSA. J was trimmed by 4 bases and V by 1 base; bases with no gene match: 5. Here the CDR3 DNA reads TGTGCCAGCAGCTTAGGACAGGGGGTGAATTACGAGCAGTACTTC. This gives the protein CASSLGQGVNYEQYF.

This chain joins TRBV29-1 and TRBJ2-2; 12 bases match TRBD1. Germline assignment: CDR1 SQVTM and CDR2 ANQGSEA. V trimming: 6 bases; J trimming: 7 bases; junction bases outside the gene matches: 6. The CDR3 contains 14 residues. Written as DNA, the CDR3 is TGCAGCGTCGGGACAGGGGGCGGTGGCGGGGAGCTGTTTTTT. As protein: CSVGTGGGGGELFF.

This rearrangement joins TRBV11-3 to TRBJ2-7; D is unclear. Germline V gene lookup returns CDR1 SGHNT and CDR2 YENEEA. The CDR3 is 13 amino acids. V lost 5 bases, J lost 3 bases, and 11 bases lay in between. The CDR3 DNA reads TGTGCCAGCAGCCCGGGTCCGGACTACGAGCAGTACTTC. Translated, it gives CASSPGPDYEQYF.

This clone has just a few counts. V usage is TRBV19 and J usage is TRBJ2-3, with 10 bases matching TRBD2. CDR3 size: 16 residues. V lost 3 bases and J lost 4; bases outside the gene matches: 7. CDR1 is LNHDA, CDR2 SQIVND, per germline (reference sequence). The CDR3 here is CASSIAAGGLPDTQYF. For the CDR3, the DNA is TGTGCCAGTAGTATCGCAGCGGGAGGGCTGCCAGATACGCAGTATTTT.

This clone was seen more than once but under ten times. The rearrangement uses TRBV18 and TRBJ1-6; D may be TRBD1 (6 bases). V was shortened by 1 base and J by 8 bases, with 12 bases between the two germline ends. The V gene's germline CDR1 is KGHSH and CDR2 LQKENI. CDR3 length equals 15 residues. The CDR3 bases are TGTGCCAGCTCACCACTCGGACAGCCGGATTCACCCCTCCACTTT. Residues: CASSPLGQPDSPLHF.

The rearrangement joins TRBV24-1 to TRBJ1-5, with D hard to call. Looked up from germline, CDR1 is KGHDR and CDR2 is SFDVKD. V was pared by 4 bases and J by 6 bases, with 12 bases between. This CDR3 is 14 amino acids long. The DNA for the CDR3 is TGTGCCACCAGTGACCCCTCCGGTGGTCAGCCCCAGCATTTT. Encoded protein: CATSDPSGGQPQHF.

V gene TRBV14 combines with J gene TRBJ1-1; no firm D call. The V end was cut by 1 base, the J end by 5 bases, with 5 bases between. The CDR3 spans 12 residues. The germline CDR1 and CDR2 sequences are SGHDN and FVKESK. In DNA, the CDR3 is TGTGCCAGCAGCCAAGTGAGGACTGAAGCTTTCTTT. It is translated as CASSQVRTEAFF.

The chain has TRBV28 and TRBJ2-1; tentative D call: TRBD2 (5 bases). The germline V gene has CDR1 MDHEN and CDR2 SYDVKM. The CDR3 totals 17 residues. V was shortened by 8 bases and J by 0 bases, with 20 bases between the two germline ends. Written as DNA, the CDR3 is TGTGCCAGCGGGCATCCGGGTAGCGCTGACTCCTACAATGAGCAGTTCTTC. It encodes CASGHPGSADSYNEQFF.

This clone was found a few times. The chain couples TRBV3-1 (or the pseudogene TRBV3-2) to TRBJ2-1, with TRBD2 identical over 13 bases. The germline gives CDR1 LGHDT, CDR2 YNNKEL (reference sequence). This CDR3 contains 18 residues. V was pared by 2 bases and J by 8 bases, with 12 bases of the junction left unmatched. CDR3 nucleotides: TGTGCCAGCAGCCAACCCGGTACTAGCGGGAGGGCCGTGGATGAGCAGTTCTTC. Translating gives CASSQPGTSGRAVDEQFF.

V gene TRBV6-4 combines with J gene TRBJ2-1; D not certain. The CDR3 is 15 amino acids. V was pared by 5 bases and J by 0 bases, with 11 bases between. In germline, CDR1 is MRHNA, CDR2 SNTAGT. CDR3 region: CASSPMMSSYNEQFF. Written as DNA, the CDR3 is TGTGCCAGCAGTCCCATGATGAGCTCCTACAATGAGCAGTTCTTC.

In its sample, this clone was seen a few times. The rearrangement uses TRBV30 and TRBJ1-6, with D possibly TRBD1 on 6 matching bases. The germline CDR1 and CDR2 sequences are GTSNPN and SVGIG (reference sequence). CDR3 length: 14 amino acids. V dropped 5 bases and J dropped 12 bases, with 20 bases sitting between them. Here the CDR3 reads CAWVPGHPNLPLHF. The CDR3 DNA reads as TGTGCCTGGGTGCCGGGACACCCAAATCTACCCCTCCACTTT.

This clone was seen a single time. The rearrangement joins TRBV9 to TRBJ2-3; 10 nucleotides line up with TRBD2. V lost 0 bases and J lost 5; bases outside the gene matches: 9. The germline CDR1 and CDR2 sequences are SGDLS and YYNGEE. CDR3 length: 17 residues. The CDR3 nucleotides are TGTGCCAGCAGCGTAGAAGGTCTGGCTAGCGGGGGAGATACGCAGTATTTT. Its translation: CASSVEGLASGGDTQYF.

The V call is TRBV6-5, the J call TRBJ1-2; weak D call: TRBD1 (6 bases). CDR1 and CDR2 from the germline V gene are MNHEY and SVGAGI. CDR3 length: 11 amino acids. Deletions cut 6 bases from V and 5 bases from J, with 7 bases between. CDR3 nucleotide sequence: TGTGCCAGCAGCAGGGGATATGGCTACACCTTC. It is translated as CASSRGYGYTF.

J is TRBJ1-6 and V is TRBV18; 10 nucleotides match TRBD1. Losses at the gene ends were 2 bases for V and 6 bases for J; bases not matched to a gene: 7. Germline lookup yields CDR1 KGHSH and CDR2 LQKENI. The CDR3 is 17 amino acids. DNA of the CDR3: TGTGCCAGCTCACCAAATGACGGACAGGGGGGTAATTCACCCCTCCACTTT. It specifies CASSPNDGQGGNSPLHF. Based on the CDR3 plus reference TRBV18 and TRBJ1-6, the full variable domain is NAGVMQNPRHLVRRRGQEARLRCSPMKGHSHVYWYRQLPEEGLKFMVYLQKENIIDESGMPKERFSAEFPKEGPSILRIQQVVRGDSAAYFCASSPNDGQGGNSPLHFGNGTRLTVT.

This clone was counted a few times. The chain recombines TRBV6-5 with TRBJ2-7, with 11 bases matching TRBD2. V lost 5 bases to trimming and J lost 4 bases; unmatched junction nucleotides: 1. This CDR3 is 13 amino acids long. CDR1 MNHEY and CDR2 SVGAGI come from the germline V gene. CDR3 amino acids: CASSPSGRYEQYF. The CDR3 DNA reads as TGTGCCAGCAGTCCTAGCGGGAGGTACGAGCAGTACTTC.

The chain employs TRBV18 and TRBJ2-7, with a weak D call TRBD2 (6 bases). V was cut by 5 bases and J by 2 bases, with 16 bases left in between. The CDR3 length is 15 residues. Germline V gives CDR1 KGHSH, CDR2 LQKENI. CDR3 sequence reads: CASSAGTPHTYEQYF. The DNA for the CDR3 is TGTGCCAGCTCAGCCGGGACTCCTCATACCTACGAGCAGTACTTC.